This T cell receptor beta chain was recovered during a study of shared clonotypes between healthy human individuals. TCRdb keeps only in-frame clones here, not all; method: immunoSEQ multiplex PCR. There are 95,000 to 120,000 clones in the sample; approximately 70% occur only once, and approximately 25% lies in the top ten. For this clone: Its antigen remains unknown.

Study findings and constraints: Tissue TCR repertoires likely differ from these blood-only repertoires. Rarefaction indicated that sorted-subset sequencing remained incomplete although depth was large.

The receptor was derived from a woman aged 25-40 years in good health. Sequenced sample: memory CD8+ T cells sorted from blood. Subset noted: CD45RO+ cells pooled with CCR7-negative TemRA cells.

The CDR3 loop reads CASTLTQGLYGYTF. Written as DNA, the CDR3 is TGTGCCAGTACCCTTACCCAGGGCCTCTATGGCTACACCTTC. The J gene is TRBJ1-2, the V gene TRBV19, with a weak D call TRBD1 (5 bases). Germline V lookup: CDR1 LNHDA, CDR2 SQIVND (reference sequence). Trimming pared 7 bases from V and 4 bases from J, leaving 16 bases between. This CDR3 region has 14 residues.